The source of this T cell receptor (beta chain) is a study of blood T cell repertoires in COVID-19. Study details: Symptom resolution, clearance, or two negative PCRs marked the recovered donors of Cohort 3. The origin of the acute and convalescent COVID-19 samples was the United States, Italy and Spain.

Produced via immunoSEQ multiplex PCR; TCRdb's table is partial and in-frame only. Among some 300,000 clones, 88% were seen once, and the ten largest hold around 2%. Those enrolled, adults aged roughly 18 to 95 years, came from about two dozen US areas. CDR1 and CDR2 from the germline V gene are GTSNPN and SVGIG (reference sequence). J lost 8 bases, V lost 3 bases, and 12 bases had no gene match. The CDR3 is 14 residues long. Material for sequencing was PBMCs or T cells enriched from blood (not recorded which). The TCR comes from a woman aged 55-75 years in a cohort exposed to, infected with or recovered from COVID-19 (not recorded which). V is TRBV30 and J is TRBJ1-2, with TRBD1 matching over 7 bases. The CDR3 loop reads CAWRPPILQGGYTF. Here the CDR3 DNA reads TGTGCCTGGAGGCCCCCGATACTACAGGGGGGCTACACCTTC.